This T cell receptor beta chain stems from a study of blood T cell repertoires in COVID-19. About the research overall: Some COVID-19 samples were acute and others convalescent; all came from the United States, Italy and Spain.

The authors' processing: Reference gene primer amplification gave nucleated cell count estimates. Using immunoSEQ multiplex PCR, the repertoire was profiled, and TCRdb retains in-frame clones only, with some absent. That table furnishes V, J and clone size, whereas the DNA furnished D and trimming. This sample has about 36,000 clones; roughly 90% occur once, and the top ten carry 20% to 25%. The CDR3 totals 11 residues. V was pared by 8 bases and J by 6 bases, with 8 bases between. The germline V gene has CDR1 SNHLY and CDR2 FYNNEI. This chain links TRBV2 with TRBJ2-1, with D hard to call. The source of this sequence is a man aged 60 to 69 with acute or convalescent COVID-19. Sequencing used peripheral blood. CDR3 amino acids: CASWFGNEQFF. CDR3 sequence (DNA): TGTGCCAGCTGGTTCGGCAATGAGCAGTTCTTC.